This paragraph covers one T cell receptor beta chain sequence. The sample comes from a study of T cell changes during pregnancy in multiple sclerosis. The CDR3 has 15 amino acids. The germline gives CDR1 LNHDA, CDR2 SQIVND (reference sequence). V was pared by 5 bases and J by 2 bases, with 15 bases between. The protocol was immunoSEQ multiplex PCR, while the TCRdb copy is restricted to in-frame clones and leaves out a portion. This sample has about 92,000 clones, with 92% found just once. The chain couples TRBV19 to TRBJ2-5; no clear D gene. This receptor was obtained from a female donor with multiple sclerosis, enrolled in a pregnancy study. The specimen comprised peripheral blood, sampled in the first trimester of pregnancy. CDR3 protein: CASSSPQSYQETQYF. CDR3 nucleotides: TGTGCCAGTAGTTCCCCACAGTCTTATCAAGAGACCCAGTACTTC.